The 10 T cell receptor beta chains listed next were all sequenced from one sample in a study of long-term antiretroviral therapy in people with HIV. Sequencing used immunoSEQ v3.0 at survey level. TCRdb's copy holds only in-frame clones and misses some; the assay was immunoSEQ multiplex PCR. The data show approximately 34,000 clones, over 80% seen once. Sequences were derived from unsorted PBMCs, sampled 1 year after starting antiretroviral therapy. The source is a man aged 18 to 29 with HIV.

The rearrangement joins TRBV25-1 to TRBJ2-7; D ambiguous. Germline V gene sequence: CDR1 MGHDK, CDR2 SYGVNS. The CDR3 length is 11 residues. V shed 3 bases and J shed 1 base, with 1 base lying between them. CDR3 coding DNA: TGTGCCAGCAGTGATTCCTACGAGCAGTACTTC. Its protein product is CASSDSYEQYF.

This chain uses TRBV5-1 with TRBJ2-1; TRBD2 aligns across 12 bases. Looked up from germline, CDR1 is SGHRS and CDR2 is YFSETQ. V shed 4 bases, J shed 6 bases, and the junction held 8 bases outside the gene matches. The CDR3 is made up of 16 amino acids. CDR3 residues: CASSRTLAGGPNEQFF. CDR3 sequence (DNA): TGCGCCAGCAGCAGGACACTAGCGGGGGGCCCCAATGAGCAGTTCTTC.

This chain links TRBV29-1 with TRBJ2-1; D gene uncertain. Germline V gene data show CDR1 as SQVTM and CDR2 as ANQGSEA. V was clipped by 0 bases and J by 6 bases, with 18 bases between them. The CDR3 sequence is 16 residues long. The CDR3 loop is CSVEDDGSDGLNEQFF. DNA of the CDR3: TGCAGCGTTGAAGATGATGGTTCGGACGGCCTCAATGAGCAGTTCTTC.

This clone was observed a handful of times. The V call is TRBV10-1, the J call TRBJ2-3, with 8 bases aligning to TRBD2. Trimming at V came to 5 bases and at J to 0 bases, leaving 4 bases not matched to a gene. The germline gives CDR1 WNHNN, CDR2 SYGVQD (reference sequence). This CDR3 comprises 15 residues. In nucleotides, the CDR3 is TGCGCCAGCAGTCCGGAGCGGGGGAGCACAGATACGCAGTATTTT. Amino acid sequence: CASSPERGSTDTQYF.

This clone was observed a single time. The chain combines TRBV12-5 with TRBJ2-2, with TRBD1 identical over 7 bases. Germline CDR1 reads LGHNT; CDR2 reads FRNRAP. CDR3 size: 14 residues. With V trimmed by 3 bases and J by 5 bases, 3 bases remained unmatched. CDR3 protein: CASGLTQGTGELFF. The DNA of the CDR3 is TGTGCTAGTGGTTTAACACAGGGGACCGGGGAGCTGTTTTTT.

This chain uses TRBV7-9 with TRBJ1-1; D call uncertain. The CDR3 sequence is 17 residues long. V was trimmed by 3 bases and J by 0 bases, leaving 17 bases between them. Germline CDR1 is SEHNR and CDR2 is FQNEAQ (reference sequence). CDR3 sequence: CASSFNRADNMNTEAFF. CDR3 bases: TGTGCCAGCAGCTTTAATCGGGCGGATAACATGAACACTGAAGCTTTCTTT.

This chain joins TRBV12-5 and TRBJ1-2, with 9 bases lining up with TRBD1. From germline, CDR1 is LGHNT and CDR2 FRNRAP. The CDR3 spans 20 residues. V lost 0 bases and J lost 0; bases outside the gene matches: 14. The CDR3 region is CASGLVRGDRASPANYGYTF. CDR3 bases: TGTGCTAGTGGTTTGGTACGAGGGGACAGGGCTTCCCCAGCTAACTATGGCTACACCTTC.

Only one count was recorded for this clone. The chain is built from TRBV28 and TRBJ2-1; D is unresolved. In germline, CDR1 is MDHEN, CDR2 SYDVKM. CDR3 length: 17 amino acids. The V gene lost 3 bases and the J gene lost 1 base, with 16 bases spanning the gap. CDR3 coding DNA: TGTGCCAGCAGTTTCCCACGCGTCCTTTCGTCCTACAATGAGCAGTTCTTC. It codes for CASSFPRVLSSYNEQFF.

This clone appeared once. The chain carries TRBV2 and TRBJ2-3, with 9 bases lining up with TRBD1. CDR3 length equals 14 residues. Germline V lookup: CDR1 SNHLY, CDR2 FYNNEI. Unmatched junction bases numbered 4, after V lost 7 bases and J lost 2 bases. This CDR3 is CASMRDRVTDTQYF. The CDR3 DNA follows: TGTGCCAGCATGCGGGACAGGGTCACAGATACGCAGTATTTT. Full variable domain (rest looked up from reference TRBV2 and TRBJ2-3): EPEVTQTPSHQVTQMGQEVILRCVPISNHLYFYWYRQILGQKVEFLVSFYNNEISEKSEIFDDQFSVERPDGSNFTLKIRSTKLEDSAMYFCASMRDRVTDTQYFGPGTRLTVL.

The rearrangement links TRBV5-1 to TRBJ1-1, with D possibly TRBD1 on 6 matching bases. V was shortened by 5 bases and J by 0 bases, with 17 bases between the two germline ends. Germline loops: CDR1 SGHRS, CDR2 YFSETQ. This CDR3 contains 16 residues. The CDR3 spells CASRPIPGALNTEAFF. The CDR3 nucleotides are TGCGCCAGCAGACCGATACCGGGGGCTCTGAACACTGAAGCTTTCTTT.